This T cell receptor beta chain originates from a study of identical twins. Unique molecular identifiers were present on the cDNA, which also gained a universal primer site by template switching. TCRdb analysed the 5' RACE reads with MiXCR anew, one entry per CDR3 protein. The table lists more than 600,000 distinct CDR3 sequences, roughly 20% of them singletons. This CDR3 contains 13 residues. V was clipped by 10 bases and J by 1 base, with 10 bases between them. CDR1 is SSHAT, CDR2 FNYEAQ, per germline (reference sequence). Notes on the study in general: Beta out-of-frame sequences showed weaker excess sharing between twins.

In its sample, this clonotype was seen a few times. The antigen remains unidentified. These data were also reused for a study on T cells expressing NK-cell markers. That paper adds: Among CD8+ T cells from about six donors, dominant NKG2C+ clonotypes accounted for about 1.0-7.0%. No clear determination of HCMV specificity was made for expanded NKG2C+ T cell clones.

This clonotype was sampled from a woman between 18 and 29 years old in good health. The sequenced material came from PBMCs. V and J are TRBV7-7 and TRBJ2-2; D unresolved. This CDR3 is CATQARNTGELFF. The DNA for the CDR3 is TGTGCCACCCAGGCTCGGAACACCGGGGAGCTGTTTTTT.